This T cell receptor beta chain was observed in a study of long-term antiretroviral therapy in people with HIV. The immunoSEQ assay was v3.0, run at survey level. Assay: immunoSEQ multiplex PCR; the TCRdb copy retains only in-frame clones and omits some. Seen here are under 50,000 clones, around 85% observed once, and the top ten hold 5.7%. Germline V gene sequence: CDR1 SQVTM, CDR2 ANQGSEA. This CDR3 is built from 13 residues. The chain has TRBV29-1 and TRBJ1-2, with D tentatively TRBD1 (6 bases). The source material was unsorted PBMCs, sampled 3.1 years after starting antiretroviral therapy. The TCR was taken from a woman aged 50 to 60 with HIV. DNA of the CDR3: TGCACCACCAAGGAATCGACAGGCGGGGGCTACACCTTC. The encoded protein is CTTKESTGGGYTF.